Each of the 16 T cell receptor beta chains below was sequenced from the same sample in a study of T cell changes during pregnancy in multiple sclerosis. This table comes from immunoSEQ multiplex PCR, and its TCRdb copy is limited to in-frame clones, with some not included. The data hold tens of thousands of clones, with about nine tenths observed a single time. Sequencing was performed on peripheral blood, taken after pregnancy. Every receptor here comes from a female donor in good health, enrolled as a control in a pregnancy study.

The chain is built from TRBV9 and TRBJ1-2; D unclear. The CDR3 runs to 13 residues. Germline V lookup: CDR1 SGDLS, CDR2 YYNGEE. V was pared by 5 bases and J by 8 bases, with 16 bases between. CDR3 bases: TGTGCCAGCAGTCAACCTCAGGAACCCGGCTACACCTTC. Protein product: CASSQPQEPGYTF. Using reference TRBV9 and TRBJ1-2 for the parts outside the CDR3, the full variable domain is DSGVTQTPKHLITATGQRVTLRCSPRSGDLSVYWYQQSLDQGLQFLIQYYNGEERAKGNILERFSAQQFPDLHSELNLSSLELGDSALYFCASSQPQEPGYTFGSGTRLTVV.

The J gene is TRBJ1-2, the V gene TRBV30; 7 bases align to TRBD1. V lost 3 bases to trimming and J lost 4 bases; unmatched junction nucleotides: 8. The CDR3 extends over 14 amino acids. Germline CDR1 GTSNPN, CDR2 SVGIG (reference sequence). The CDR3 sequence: CAWSQDRRFYGYTF. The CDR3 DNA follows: TGTGCCTGGAGCCAGGACAGGCGCTTCTATGGCTACACCTTC.

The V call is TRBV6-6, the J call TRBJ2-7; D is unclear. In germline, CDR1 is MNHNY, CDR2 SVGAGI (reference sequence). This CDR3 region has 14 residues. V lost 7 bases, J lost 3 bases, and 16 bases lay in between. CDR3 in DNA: TGTGCCAGCACCAAGCGAGAGACTTTCTACGAGCAGTACTTC. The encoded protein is CASTKRETFYEQYF.

The CDR3 protein is CASSLVTSYEQYF. The CDR3 coding sequence is TGTGCCAGCAGCCTGGTAACATCCTACGAGCAGTACTTC. The chain carries TRBV5-5 and TRBJ2-7; no definite D call. The CDR3 length is 13 residues. CDR1 is SGHKS and CDR2 is YYEKEE in the germline V gene (reference sequence). Trimming took off 4 bases at V and 1 base at J, with 9 bases between the two ends.

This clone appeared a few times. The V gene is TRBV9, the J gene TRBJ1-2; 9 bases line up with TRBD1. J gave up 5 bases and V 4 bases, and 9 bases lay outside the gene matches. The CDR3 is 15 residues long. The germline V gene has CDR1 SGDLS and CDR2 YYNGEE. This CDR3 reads CASSPRTGEKYGYTF. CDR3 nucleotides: TGTGCCAGCAGCCCCCGGACAGGGGAGAAATATGGCTACACCTTC.

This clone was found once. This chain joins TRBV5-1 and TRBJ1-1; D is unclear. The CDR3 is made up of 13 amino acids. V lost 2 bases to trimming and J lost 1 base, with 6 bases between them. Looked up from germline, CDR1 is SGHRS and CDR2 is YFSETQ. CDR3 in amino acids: CASSFDKNTEAFF. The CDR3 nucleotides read TGCGCCAGCAGCTTCGACAAGAACACTGAAGCTTTCTTT.

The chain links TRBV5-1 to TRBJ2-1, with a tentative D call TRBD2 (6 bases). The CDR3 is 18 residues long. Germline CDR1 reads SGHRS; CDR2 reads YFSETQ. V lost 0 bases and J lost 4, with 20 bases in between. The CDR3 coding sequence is TGCGCCAGCAGCTTGGAGGGGAGCCTGGGACTTGGGTACAATGAGCAGTTCTTC. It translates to CASSLEGSLGLGYNEQFF. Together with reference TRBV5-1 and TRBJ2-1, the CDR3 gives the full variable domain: KAGVTQTPRYLIKTRGQQVTLSCSPISGHRSVSWYQQTPGQGLQFLFEYFSETQRNKGNFPGRFSGRQFSNSRSEMNVSTLELGDSALYLCASSLEGSLGLGYNEQFFGPGTRLTVL.

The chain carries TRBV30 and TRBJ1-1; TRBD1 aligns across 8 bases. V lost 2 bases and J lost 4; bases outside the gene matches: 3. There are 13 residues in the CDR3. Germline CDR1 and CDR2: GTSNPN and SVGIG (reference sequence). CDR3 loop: CAWSQGAGTEAFF. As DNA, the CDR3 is TGTGCCTGGAGTCAGGGGGCCGGCACTGAAGCTTTCTTT.

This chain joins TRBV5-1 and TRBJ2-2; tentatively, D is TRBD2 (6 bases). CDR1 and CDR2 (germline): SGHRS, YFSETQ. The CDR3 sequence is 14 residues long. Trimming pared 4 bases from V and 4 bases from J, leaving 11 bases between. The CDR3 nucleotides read TGCGCCAGCAGCCATGGAGCGGGCACCGGGGAGCTGTTTTTT. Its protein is CASSHGAGTGELFF.

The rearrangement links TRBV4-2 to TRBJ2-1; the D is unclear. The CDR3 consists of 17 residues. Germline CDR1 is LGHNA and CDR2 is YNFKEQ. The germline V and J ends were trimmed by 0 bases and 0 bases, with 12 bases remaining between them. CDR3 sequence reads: CASSQDLEMSSYNEQFF. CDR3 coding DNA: TGTGCCAGCAGCCAAGATCTCGAAATGAGCTCCTACAATGAGCAGTTCTTC.

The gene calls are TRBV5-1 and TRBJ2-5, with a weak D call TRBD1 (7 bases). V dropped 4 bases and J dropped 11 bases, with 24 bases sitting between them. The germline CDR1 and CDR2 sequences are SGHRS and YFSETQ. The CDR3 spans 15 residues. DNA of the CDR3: TGCGCCAGCAGCATGGACAGGTCCCCCTGGGAGGAGCAGTACTTC. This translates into CASSMDRSPWEEQYF. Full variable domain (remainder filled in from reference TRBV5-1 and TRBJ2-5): KAGVTQTPRYLIKTRGQQVTLSCSPISGHRSVSWYQQTPGQGLQFLFEYFSETQRNKGNFPGRFSGRQFSNSRSEMNVSTLELGDSALYLCASSMDRSPWEEQYFGPGTRLLVL.

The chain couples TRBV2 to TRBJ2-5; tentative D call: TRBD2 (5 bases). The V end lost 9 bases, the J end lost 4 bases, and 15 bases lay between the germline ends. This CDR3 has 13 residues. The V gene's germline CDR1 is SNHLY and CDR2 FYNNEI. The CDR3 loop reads CARSSTSGETQYF. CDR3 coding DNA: TGTGCCAGATCATCAACCAGCGGAGAGACCCAGTACTTC.

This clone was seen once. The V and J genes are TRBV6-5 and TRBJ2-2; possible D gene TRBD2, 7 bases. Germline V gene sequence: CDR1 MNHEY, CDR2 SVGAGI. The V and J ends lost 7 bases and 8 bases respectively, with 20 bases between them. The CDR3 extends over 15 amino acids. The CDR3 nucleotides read TGTGCCAGCACCCGACGGGGGGCCAGCAGGGGGGAGCTGTTTTTT. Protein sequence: CASTRRGASRGELFF.

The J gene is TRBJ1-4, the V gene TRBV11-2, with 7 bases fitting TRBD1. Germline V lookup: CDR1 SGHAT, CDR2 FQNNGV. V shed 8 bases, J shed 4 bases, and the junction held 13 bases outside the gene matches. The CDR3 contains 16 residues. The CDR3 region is CASSSFRDRSNEKLFF. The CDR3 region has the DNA TGTGCCAGCTCCTCCTTCCGGGACAGAAGTAATGAAAAACTGTTTTTT.

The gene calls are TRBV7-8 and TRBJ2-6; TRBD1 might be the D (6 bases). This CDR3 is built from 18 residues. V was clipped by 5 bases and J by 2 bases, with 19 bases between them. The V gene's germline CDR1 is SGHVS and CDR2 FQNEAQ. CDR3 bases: TGTGCCAGCAGCCCTCAACAGGGTGCCGTACCTGGGGCCAACGTCCTGACTTTC. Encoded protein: CASSPQQGAVPGANVLTF.

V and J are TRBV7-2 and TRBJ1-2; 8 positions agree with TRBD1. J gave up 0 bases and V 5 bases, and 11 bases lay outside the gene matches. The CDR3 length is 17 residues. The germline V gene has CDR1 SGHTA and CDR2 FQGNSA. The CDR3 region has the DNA TGTGCCAGCAGCCAGGACAGGGCCACTCTAGCTAACTATGGCTACACCTTC. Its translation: CASSQDRATLANYGYTF.